Sequencing of this T cell receptor (beta chain) was carried out in a study of shared clonotypes between healthy human individuals. Study-level information: Each donor contributed plates that comprised three CD4 naive, three CD4 memory, two CD8 naive and one CD8 memory.

Of note for this clone: Its matching antigen is unknown. Other DNA sequences from this sample encode an identical CDR3 as well.

Study-level points and caveats: With a handful of donors compared, 4.5% to 6.5% of naive CD4 clonotypes were shared. Generally, naive subsets came out with larger estimated richness than memory subsets.

At a deep level, the assay was run. Profiled with immunoSEQ multiplex PCR; TCRdb holds only in-frame clones, not every one. The profile shows about 2.1 million clones, under 95% of them singletons. Only CD45RO-negative cells positively selected for CCR7 counted as naive CD8 cells, so terminally differentiated effector memory CD45RA+ cells were excluded. This CDR3 is 12 amino acids long. V was shortened by 2 bases and J by 3 bases, with 6 bases between the two germline ends. The germline CDR1 and CDR2 sequences are SGHNT and YYREEE (reference sequence). The rearrangement links TRBV5-4 to TRBJ2-7; D gene ambiguous. Material: naive CD8+ T cells from PBMCs. The sequence was collected from a man between 18 and 29 years old in good health. Some clones in this sample may be carry-over from other donors' samples. The CDR3 is CASSFNLYEQYF. DNA for the CDR3: TGTGCCAGCAGCTTTAATCTCTACGAGCAGTACTTC.